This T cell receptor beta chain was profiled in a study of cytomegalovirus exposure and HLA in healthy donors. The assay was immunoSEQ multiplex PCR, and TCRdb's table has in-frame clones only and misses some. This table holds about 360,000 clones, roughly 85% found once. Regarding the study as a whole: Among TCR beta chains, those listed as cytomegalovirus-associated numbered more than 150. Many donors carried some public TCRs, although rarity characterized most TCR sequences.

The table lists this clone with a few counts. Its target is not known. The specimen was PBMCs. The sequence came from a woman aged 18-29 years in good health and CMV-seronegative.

CDR3 DNA: TGTGCCAGCAGGGGGACAGGGGGGTGGTACTTC. Amino acids: CASRGTGGWYF. This chain connects TRBV27 to TRBJ2-7; 11 nucleotides line up with TRBD1. The germline CDR1 and CDR2 sequences are MNHEY and SMNVEV (reference sequence). There are 11 residues in the CDR3. The J segment lost 12 bases and the V segment lost 6 bases, leaving 4 bases of the junction unmatched.